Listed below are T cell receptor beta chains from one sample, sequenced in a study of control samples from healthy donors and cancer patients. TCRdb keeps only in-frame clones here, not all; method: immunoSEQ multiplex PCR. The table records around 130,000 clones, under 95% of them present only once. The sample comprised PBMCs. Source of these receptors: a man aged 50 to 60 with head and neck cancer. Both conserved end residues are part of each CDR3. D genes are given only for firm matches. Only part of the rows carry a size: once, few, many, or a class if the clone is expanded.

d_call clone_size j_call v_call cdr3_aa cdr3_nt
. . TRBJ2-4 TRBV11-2 CASSLNGEVIQYF TGTGCCAGCAGCTTAAATGGGGAGGTCATTCAGTACTTC
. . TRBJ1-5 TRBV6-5 CASSSEYNQPQHF TGTGCCAGCAGTTCCGAGTACAATCAGCCCCAGCATTTT
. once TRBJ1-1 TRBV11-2 CASSLIGTMRTEAFF TGTGCCAGCAGCTTAATTGGGACCATGAGAACTGAAGCTTTCTTT
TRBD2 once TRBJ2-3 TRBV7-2 CASSLKGGSGGSDTQYF TGTGCCAGCAGCTTAAAGGGTGGTAGCGGGGGGTCAGATACGCAGTATTTT
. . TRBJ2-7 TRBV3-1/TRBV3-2 CASSQDLDLIPSYEQYF TGTGCCAGCAGCCAAGATTTAGACCTAATCCCATCCTACGAGCAGTACTTC
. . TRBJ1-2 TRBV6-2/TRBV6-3 CASSRGTPNYGYTF TGTGCCAGCAGTCGGGGGACCCCCAACTATGGCTACACCTTC
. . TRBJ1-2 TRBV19 CASSRTGGPYGYTF TGTGCCAGTAGTAGAACCGGGGGTCCCTATGGCTACACCTTC
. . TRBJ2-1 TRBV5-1 CASSLEFGGSAGYNEQFF TGCGCCAGCAGCTTGGAGTTTGGGGGGTCTGCGGGCTACAATGAGCAGTTCTTC
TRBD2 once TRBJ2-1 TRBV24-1 CATSDNSGGAEEQFF TGTGCCACCAGTGACAATAGCGGGGGGGCGGAGGAGCAGTTCTTC
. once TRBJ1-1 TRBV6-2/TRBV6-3 CASSYGGGGITEAFF TGTGCCAGCAGTTACGGTGGGGGAGGGATCACTGAAGCTTTCTTT
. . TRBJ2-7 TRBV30 CAWSVSGPYEQYF TGTGCCTGGAGTGTATCAGGGCCCTACGAGCAGTACTTC
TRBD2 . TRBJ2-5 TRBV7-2 CASSLATLAGGPETQYF TGTGCCAGCAGCTTAGCAACACTAGCGGGGGGGCCAGAGACCCAGTACTTC
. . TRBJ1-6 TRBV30 CAWSVLGVKNSPLHF TGTGCCTGGAGTGTACTAGGCGTGAAGAATTCACCCCTCCACTTT
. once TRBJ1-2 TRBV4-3 CASSQEDYSHYGYTF TGCGCCAGCAGCCAAGAAGATTACTCCCACTATGGCTACACCTTC
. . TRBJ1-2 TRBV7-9 CASSLSGRRVF TGTGCCAGCAGCCTCTCTGGACGCCGGGTTTTC
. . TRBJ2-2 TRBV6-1 CASSEIGVAGELFF TGTGCCAGCAGTGAAATTGGGGTCGCCGGGGAGCTGTTTTTT
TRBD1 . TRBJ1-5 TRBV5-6 CASSPNRGRSNQPQHF TGTGCCAGCAGTCCTAACAGGGGAAGGAGCAATCAGCCCCAGCATTTT
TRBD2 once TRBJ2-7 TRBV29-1 CSAAQRGGYEQYF TGCAGCGCCGCCCAGCGGGGGGGGTACGAGCAGTACTTC
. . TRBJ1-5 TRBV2 CASNPSNQPQHF TGTGCCAGCAACCCAAGCAATCAGCCCCAGCATTTT
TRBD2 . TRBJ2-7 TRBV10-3 CASRLAGGSGEQYF TGTGCCTCAAGACTAGCGGGGGGGTCGGGTGAGCAGTACTTC
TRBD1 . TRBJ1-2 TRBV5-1 CASSLGQGLYQGGYTF TGCGCCAGCAGCCTGGGACAGGGTCTTTATCAGGGTGGCTACACCTTC
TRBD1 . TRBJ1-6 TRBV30 CAWSARQGRQSPLHF TGTGCCTGGAGTGCACGACAGGGAAGACAGTCACCCCTCCACTTT
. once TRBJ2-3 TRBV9 CASSVEAVADTQYF TGTGCCAGCAGCGTAGAGGCCGTAGCGGATACGCAGTATTTT
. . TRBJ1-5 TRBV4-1 CASSQDGSLPQHF TGCGCCAGCAGCCAAGATGGTTCTTTGCCCCAGCATTTT
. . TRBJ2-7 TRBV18 CASSPNPTMGGLYEQYF TGTGCCAGCTCACCAAACCCCACAATGGGGGGGCTCTACGAGCAGTACTTC
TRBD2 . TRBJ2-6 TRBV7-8 CASSSLAGGPGANVLTF TGTGCCAGCAGCTCTTTAGCGGGGGGGCCTGGGGCCAACGTCCTGACTTTC
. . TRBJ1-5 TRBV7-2 CASSLSDPQKQPQHF TGTGCCAGCAGCTTATCGGACCCCCAGAAGCAGCCCCAGCATTTT
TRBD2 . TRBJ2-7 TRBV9 CASSRSATSGGTYEQYF TGTGCCAGCAGCCGCTCCGCTACTAGCGGGGGAACCTACGAGCAGTACTTC
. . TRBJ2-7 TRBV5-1 CASSLGGTMDYEQYF TGCGCCAGCAGCTTGGGTGGCACAATGGACTACGAGCAGTACTTC
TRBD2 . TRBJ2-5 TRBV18 CASSPPAGGRETQYF TGTGCCAGCTCACCACCGGCGGGGGGCCGCGAGACCCAGTACTTC
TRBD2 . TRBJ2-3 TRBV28 CASSFGLAGEGNTQYF TGTGCCAGCAGTTTCGGACTAGCGGGGGAGGGTAATACGCAGTATTTT
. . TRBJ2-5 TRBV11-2 CASSFAGHRQETQYF TGTGCCAGCAGCTTCGCGGGACATCGCCAAGAGACCCAGTACTTC
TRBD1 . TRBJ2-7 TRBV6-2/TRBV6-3 CASSHWTGSREQYF TGTGCCAGCAGTCATTGGACAGGGTCGCGGGAGCAGTACTTC
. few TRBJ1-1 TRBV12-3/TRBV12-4 CASRAGRNTEAFF TGTGCCAGCAGGGCAGGGCGGAACACTGAAGCTTTCTTT
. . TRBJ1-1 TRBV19 CASSRTTTEAFF TGTGCCAGTAGTAGGACGACCACTGAAGCTTTCTTT
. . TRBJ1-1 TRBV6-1 CASSDFDRDTNTEAFF TGTGCCAGCAGTGACTTCGATCGGGACACGAACACTGAAGCTTTCTTT
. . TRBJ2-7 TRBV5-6 CASSLARVHEQYF TGTGCCAGCAGCTTGGCCAGGGTCCACGAGCAGTACTTC
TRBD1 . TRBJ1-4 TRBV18 CASSLLQGSNEKLFF TGTGCCAGCTCACTACTACAGGGGAGTAATGAAAAACTGTTTTTT
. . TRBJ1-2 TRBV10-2 CASSESNGNYGYTF TGCGCCAGCAGTGAGTCGAACGGGAACTATGGCTACACCTTC
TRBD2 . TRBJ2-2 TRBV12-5 CASGLILLRGGTGELFF TGTGCTAGTGGGCTTATACTATTGCGGGGGGGAACCGGGGAGCTGTTTTTT
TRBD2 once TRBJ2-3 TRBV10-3 CAIRVERGGKVGTDTQYF TGTGCCATCAGAGTAGAGCGGGGGGGAAAGGTTGGCACAGATACGCAGTATTTT
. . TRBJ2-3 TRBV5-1 CASSGGRTTDTQYF TGCGCCAGCAGCGGGGGACGAACCACAGATACGCAGTATTTT
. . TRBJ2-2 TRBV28 CASSFLGGRAGELFF TGTGCCAGCAGTTTCCTCGGGGGAAGGGCCGGGGAGCTGTTTTTT
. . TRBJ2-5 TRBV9 CASSASGRFQETQYF TGTGCCAGCAGCGCCTCCGGGAGATTCCAAGAGACCCAGTACTTC
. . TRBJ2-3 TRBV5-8 CASSLGGGRTDTQYF TGTGCCAGCAGCTTGGGCGGGGGCCGAACAGATACGCAGTATTTT
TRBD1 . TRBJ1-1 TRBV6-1 CAGQATEAFF TGTGCCGGACAGGCCACTGAAGCTTTCTTT
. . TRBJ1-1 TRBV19 CASSSDGGTEAFF TGTGCCAGTAGCTCCGACGGAGGGACTGAAGCTTTCTTT
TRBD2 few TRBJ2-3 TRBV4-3 CASSQGTRLLDTQYF TGCGCCAGCAGCCAAGGGACTAGGTTGCTGGATACGCAGTATTTT
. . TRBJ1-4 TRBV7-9 CASSLFGSNEKLFF TGTGCCAGCAGCTTATTCGGTAGTAATGAAAAACTGTTTTTT
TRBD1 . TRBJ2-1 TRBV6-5 CASRTRTTGGREQFF TGTGCCAGCCGAACTAGGACGACAGGGGGCAGGGAGCAGTTCTTC
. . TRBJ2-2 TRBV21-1 CASSKQGTGELFF TGTGCCAGCAGCAAACAGGGGACCGGGGAGCTGTTTTTT
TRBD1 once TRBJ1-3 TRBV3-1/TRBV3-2 CASSPWLGTGNSGNTIYF TGTGCCAGCAGCCCGTGGCTGGGGACAGGGAACTCTGGAAACACCATATATTTT
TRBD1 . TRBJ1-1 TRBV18 CASSPTTGATEAFF TGTGCCAGCTCACCAACGACAGGGGCCACTGAAGCTTTCTTT
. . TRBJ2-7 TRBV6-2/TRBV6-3 CASSYGFGSYEQYF TGTGCCAGCAGTTACGGCTTCGGCTCCTACGAGCAGTACTTC
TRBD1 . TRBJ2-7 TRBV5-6 CASSKGQGAYEQYF TGTGCCAGCAGCAAGGGACAGGGGGCTTACGAGCAGTACTTC
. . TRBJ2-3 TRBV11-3 CASSLGQGTDTQYF TGTGCCAGCAGCTTAGGGCAGGGCACAGATACGCAGTATTTT
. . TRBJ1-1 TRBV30 CAFSRGTENTEAFF TGTGCCTTCTCAAGGGGGACCGAGAACACTGAAGCTTTCTTT
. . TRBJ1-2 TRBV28 CASSPGTEYGYTF TGTGCCAGCAGTCCTGGGACGGAATATGGCTACACCTTC
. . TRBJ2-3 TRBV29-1 CSVEDRVVGTDTQYF TGCAGCGTTGAAGATCGGGTAGTTGGCACAGATACGCAGTATTTT
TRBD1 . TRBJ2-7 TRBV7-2 CASSLRQGAYEQYF TGTGCCAGCAGCTTAAGGCAGGGGGCCTACGAGCAGTACTTC